These 5 T cell receptor beta chains were all obtained from the same sample, sequenced in a study of cytomegalovirus exposure and HLA in healthy donors. The PCR ran on 60 Vbeta and 13 Jbeta primers. The method was immunoSEQ multiplex PCR; TCRdb's version includes in-frame clones alone and lacks a portion of them. The table shows around 120,000 clones, with roughly 80% occurring only once. The source material was PBMCs. The source of these receptors is a man aged 60-69 years in good health and CMV-seropositive.

The chain combines TRBV18 with TRBJ2-3; TRBD1 matches at 8 bases. The CDR3 length is 16 residues. Germline lookup yields CDR1 KGHSH and CDR2 LQKENI. The V gene end was trimmed by 0 bases and the J gene end by 7 bases; junction bases not matched to a gene: 9. CDR3 in amino acids: CASSPPLTGAVYTQYF. CDR3 DNA: TGTGCCAGCTCACCACCTCTGACAGGGGCTGTTTATACGCAGTATTTT.

This sequence joins TRBV7-3 and TRBJ2-2, with no clear D. Germline V lookup: CDR1 SGHTA, CDR2 FQGTGA. Trimming removed 2 bases at V and 6 bases at J, with 10 bases between. The CDR3 covers 14 residues. CDR3: CASSLASNPGELFF. CDR3 coding DNA: TGTGCCAGCAGCTTAGCCAGTAATCCCGGGGAGCTGTTTTTT.

The V and J genes are TRBV28 and TRBJ2-7; D unclear. Per germline, CDR1 MDHEN and CDR2 SYDVKM. The CDR3 length is 12 residues. Trimming stripped 2 bases from V and 2 bases from J, with 4 bases between. This CDR3 reads CASSLRAYEQYF. The DNA for the CDR3 is TGTGCCAGCAGTTTACGAGCCTACGAGCAGTACTTC.

The chain carries TRBV5-1 and TRBJ2-2, with 12 bases identical to TRBD2. CDR1 is SGHRS, CDR2 YFSETQ, per germline. Trimming at V came to 4 bases and at J to 7 bases, leaving 5 bases not matched to a gene. This CDR3 is built from 15 residues. CDR3 DNA: TGCGCCAGCAGCCTGACTAGCGGGAGCCACGGGGAGCTGTTTTTT. Translating it yields CASSLTSGSHGELFF.

The V gene is TRBV11-2, the J gene TRBJ1-6, with TRBD1 as a possible D gene (6 bases). The CDR3 is 15 amino acids. Germline assignment: CDR1 SGHAT and CDR2 FQNNGV. Trimming took 5 bases from V and 7 from J, leaving 15 bases between them. The CDR3: CASSGGTGRNSPLHF. DNA for the CDR3: TGTGCCAGCAGCGGGGGAACAGGGCGCAATTCACCCCTCCACTTT.